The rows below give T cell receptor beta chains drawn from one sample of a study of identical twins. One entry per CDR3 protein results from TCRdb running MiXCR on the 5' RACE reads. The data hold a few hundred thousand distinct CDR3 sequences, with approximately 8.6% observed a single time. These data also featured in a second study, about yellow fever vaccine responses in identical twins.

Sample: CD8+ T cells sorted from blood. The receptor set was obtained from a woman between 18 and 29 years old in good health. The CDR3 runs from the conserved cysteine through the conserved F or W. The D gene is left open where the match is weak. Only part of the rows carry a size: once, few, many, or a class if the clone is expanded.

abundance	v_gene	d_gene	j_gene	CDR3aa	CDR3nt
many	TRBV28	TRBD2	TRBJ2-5	CASTSGAQETQYF	TGTGCCAGTACTAGCGGGGCTCAAGAGACCCAGTACTTC
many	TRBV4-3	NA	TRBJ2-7	CASSQDAHGTESYEQYF	TGCGCCAGCAGCCAAGATGCCCACGGGACGGAATCCTACGAGCAGTACTTC
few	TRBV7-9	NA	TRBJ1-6	CASSPSQGFFPLHF	TGTGCCAGCAGCCCCAGCCAGGGCTTCTTCCCCCTCCACTTT
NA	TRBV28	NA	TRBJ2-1	CASSRDSPNDEQFF	TGTGCCAGCAGCCGGGACTCCCCCAACGATGAGCAGTTCTTC
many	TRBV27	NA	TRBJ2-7	CASSLETKSYEQYF	TGTGCCAGCAGTCTTGAGACAAAATCCTACGAGCAGTACTTC
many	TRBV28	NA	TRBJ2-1	CASSRNNEQFF	TGTGCCAGCAGTCGAAACAATGAGCAGTTCTTC
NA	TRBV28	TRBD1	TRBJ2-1	CASSNTGTGYNEQFF	TGTGCCAGCAGCAATACCGGGACAGGGTACAATGAGCAGTTCTTC
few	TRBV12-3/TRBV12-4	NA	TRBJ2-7	CASSLPGYVHEQYF	TGTGCCAGCAGTTTACCAGGGTATGTCCACGAGCAGTACTTC
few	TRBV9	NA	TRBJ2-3	CASSVLIADTQYF	TGTGCCAGCAGCGTTCTTATTGCAGATACGCAGTATTTT
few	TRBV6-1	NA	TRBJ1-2	CASSPRQLYGYTF	TGTGCCAGCAGTCCGAGACAGCTCTATGGCTACACCTTC
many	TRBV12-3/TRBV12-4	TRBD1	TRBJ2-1	CASSQSGDRGNNEQFF	TGTGCCAGCAGTCAGAGCGGGGACAGGGGTAACAATGAGCAGTTCTTC
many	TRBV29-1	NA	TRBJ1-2	CSVDEVQSDSYGYTF	TGCAGCGTTGATGAGGTCCAGTCTGACTCCTATGGCTACACCTTC
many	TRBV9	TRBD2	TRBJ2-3	CASTRTSGGNSDTQYF	TGTGCCAGCACCCGGACTAGCGGGGGAAACTCAGATACGCAGTATTTT
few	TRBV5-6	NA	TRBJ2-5	CASSLVGGSGETQYF	TGTGCCAGCAGCTTGGTCGGAGGGTCGGGGGAGACCCAGTACTTC
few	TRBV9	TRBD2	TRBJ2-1	CASSQAGTSTYEQFF	TGTGCCAGCAGTCAGGCCGGGACTAGCACCTATGAGCAGTTCTTC
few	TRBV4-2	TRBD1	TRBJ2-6	CASSPQETGAISGANVLTF	TGTGCCAGCAGCCCGCAGGAGACAGGGGCCATCTCTGGGGCCAACGTCCTGACTTTC
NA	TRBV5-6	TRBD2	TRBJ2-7	CASSLGTSVHEQYF	TGTGCCAGCAGCTTGGGGACTAGCGTCCACGAGCAGTACTTC
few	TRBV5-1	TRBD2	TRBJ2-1	CASRYGLAGPMDEQFF	TGCGCCAGCCGCTATGGACTAGCGGGGCCTATGGATGAGCAGTTCTTC
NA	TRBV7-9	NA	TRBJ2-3	CASRLGRGTKSDTQYF	TGTGCCAGCAGATTGGGTCGGGGAACAAAATCAGATACGCAGTATTTT
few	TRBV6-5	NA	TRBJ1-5	CASSSSGYQPQHF	NA
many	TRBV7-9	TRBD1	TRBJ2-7	CASSFPETGVHEQYF	TGTGCCAGCAGCTTCCCCGAGACAGGGGTTCACGAGCAGTACTTC
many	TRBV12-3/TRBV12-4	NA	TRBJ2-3	CASSALRQYF	TGTGCCAGCAGTGCCCTAAGGCAGTATTTT
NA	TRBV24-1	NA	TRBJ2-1	CATSDYRGYNEQFF	TGTGCCACCAGTGATTATAGGGGCTACAATGAGCAGTTCTTC
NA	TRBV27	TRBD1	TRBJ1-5	CASRRQGYNQPQHF	TGTGCCAGCAGGAGACAGGGCTACAATCAGCCCCAGCATTTT
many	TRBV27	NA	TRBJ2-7	CASSQIGLGFEQYF	TGTGCCAGCAGCCAAATTGGGCTGGGCTTCGAGCAGTACTTC
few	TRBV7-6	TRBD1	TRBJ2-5	CASSLTGVIEETQYF	TGTGCCAGCAGCTTGACAGGGGTAATAGAGGAGACCCAGTACTTC
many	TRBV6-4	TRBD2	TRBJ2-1	CASSGLAGGPNEQFF	TGTGCCAGCAGTGGACTAGCGGGGGGGCCCAATGAGCAGTTCTTC
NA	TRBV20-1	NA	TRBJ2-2	CSASVSNTGELFF	TGCAGTGCTAGTGTATCGAACACCGGGGAGCTGTTTTTT
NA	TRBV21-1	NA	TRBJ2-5	CASLSAGGGNQETQYF	TGTGCCAGCTTAAGCGCGGGAGGCGGTAACCAAGAGACCCAGTACTTC
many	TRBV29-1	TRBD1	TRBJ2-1	CSVVSGQGNYNEQFF	TGCAGCGTTGTATCGGGACAGGGGAACTACAATGAGCAGTTCTTC
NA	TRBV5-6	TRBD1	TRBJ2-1	CASRSYPEGTANNEQFF	TGTGCCAGCAGGAGTTACCCAGAGGGGACAGCTAACAATGAGCAGTTCTTC
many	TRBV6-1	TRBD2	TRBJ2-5	CASSEAGGGQETQYF	TGTGCCAGCAGTGAAGCCGGGGGGGGCCAAGAGACCCAGTACTTC
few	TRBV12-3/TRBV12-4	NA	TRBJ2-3	CASSPGTAVTDTQYF	TGTGCCAGCAGTCCCGGGACTGCAGTGACAGATACGCAGTATTTT
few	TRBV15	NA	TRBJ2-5	CATSSPRTGGETQYF	TGTGCCACCAGCAGTCCCCGAACAGGTGGCGAGACCCAGTACTTC
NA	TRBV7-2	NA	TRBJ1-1	CASSPPGMNTEAFF	TGTGCCAGCAGCCCTCCAGGGATGAACACTGAAGCTTTCTTT
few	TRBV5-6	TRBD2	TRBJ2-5	CASSFATSGGETQYF	TGTGCCAGCAGCTTCGCCACTAGCGGGGGAGAGACCCAGTACTTC
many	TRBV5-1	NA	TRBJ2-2	CASRGQRELFF	TGCGCCAGCAGAGGTCAAAGGGAGCTGTTTTTT
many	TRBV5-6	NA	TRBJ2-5	CASSEPGSQETQYF	TGTGCCAGCAGCGAACCGGGAAGCCAAGAGACCCAGTACTTC
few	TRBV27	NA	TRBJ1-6	CASSLKPVDGNSPLHF	TGTGCCAGCAGTTTAAAGCCGGTAGATGGTAATTCACCCCTCCACTTT
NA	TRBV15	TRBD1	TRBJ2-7	CATSTRDRVHEQYF	TGTGCCACCAGCACCAGAGACAGGGTCCACGAGCAGTACTTC
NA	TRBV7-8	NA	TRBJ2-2	CASRRPPSGELFF	TGTGCCAGCAGAAGACCCCCCAGCGGGGAGCTGTTTTTT
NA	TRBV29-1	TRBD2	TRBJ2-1	CSVVGRERPYNEQFF	TGCAGCGTTGTAGGGCGGGAGCGTCCCTACAATGAGCAGTTCTTC
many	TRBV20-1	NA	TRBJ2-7	CSARDQRSSYEQYF	TGCAGTGCTAGAGATCAGAGAAGCTCCTACGAGCAGTACTTC
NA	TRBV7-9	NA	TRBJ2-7	CASCPAGPTYEQYF	TGTGCCAGTTGCCCGGCTGGCCCAACCTACGAGCAGTACTTC
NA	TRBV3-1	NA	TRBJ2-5	CASSPEVAGRRETQYF	TGTGCCAGCTCCCCTGAGGTCGCGGGGAGGCGAGAGACCCAGTACTTC
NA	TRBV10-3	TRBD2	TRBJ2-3	CAISEMKRETDTQYF	TGTGCCATCAGTGAGATGAAGCGGGAGACAGATACGCAGTATTTT
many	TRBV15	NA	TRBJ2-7	CATSGHEKIYEQYF	TGTGCCACCAGCGGGCACGAGAAGATCTACGAGCAGTACTTC
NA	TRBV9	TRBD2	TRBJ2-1	CASSASRGLAGGSYNEQFF	TGTGCCAGCAGCGCTAGTCGCGGACTAGCGGGAGGTTCCTACAATGAGCAGTTCTTC
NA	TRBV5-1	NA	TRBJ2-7	CASSFGLGREQYF	TGCGCCAGCAGCTTTGGCCTAGGGCGGGAGCAGTACTTC
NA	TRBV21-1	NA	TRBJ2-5	CASNQQEGAGGETQYF	TGTGCCAGCAACCAACAGGAGGGGGCGGGAGGAGAGACCCAGTACTTC
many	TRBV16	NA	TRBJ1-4	CASSSTFTNEKLFF	TGTGCCAGCAGCTCGACATTCACTAATGAAAAACTGTTTTTT
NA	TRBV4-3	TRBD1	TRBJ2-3	CASSLRGRGDTQYF	TGCGCCAGCAGCCTCAGGGGGCGCGGGGATACGCAGTATTTT
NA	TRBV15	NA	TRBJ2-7	CATSRDWEQGATRLGSYEQYF	TGTGCCACCAGCAGAGATTGGGAACAGGGAGCCACCCGGCTTGGCTCCTACGAGCAGTACTTC
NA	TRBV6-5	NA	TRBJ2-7	CASSAGLHEQYF	TGTGCCAGCAGTGCAGGGTTACACGAGCAGTACTTC
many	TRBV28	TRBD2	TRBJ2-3	CASTPSGGADTQYF	TGTGCCAGCACCCCGAGCGGGGGGGCAGATACGCAGTATTTT